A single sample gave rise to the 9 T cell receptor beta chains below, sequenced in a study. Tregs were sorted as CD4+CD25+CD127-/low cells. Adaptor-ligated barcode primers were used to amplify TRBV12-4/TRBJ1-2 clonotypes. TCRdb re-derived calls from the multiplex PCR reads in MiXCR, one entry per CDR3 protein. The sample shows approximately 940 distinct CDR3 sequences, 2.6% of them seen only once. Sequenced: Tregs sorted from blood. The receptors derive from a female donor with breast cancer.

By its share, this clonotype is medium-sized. The CDR3 sequence is CASTSPANYGYTF. In DNA form, the CDR3 reads TGTGCCAGCACCTCACCAGCGAACTATGGCTACACCTTC. The chain links TRBV12-3 or TRBV12-4 to TRBJ1-2; no clear D gene. Between the trimmed V and J ends, which lost 7 bases and 2 bases, there was a span of 11 bases. The CDR3 covers 13 residues.

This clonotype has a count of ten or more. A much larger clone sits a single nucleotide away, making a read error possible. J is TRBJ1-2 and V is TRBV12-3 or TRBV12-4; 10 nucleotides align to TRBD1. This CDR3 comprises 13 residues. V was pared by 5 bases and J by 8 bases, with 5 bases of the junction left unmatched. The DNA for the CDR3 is TGTGCCAGCAGTCCCGGGACAGGGGACGGCTACACCTTC. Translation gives CASSPGTGDGYTF.

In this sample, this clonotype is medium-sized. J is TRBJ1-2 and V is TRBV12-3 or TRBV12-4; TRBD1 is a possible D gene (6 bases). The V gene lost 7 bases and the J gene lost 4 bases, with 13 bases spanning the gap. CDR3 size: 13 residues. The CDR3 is CASTPDRSYGYTF. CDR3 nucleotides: TGTGCCAGCACCCCAGACAGGTCCTATGGCTACACCTTC.

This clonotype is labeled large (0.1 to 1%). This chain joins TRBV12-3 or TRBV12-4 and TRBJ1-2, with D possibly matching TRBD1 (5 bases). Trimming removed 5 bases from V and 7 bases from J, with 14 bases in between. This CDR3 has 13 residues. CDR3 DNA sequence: TGTGCCAGCAGTACGGGACTTCAAGGTGGCTACACCTTC. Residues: CASSTGLQGGYTF.

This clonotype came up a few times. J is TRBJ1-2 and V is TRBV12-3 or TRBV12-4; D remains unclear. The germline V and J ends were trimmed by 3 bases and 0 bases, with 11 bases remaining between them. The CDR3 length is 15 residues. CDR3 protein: CASSFPSGANYGYTF. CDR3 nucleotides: TGTGCCAGCAGTTTCCCAAGCGGGGCTAACTATGGCTACACCTTC.

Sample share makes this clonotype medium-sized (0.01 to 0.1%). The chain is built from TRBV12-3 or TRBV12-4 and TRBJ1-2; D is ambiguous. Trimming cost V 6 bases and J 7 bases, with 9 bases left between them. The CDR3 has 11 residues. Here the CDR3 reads CASSRLRGYTF. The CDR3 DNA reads TGTGCCAGCAGCCGCCTTCGTGGCTACACCTTC.

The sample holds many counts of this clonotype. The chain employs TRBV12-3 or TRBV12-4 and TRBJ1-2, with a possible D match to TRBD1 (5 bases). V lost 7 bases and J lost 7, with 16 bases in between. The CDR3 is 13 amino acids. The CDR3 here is CASTPSGLSGYTF. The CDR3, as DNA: TGTGCCAGCACTCCGTCAGGGTTAAGTGGCTACACCTTC.

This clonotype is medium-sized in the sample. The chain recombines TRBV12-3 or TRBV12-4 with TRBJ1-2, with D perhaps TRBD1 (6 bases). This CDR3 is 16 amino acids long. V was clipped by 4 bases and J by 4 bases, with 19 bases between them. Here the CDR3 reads CASSYLQGRLGYGYTF. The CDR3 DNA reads TGTGCCAGCAGTTATCTTCAGGGGCGTTTGGGCTATGGCTACACCTTC.

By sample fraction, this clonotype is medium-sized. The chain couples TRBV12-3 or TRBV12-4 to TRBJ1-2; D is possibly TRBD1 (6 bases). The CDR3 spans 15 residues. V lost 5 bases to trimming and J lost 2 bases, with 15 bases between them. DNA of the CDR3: TGTGCCAGCAGTCCGAGCGACAGGCACAACTATGGCTACACCTTC. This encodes CASSPSDRHNYGYTF.